Listed here is a single T cell receptor (beta chain). Mismatch with germline at one junction end may stem from a read error. This record comes from a study of cytomegalovirus exposure and HLA in healthy donors. The CDR3 has 14 residues. The germline gives CDR1 SSHAT, CDR2 FNYEAQ (reference sequence). In the PCR, 60 Vbeta and 13 Jbeta primers were used. Clones were sequenced by immunoSEQ multiplex PCR, and TCRdb holds only the in-frame ones, with some missing. The sample has over 95,000 clones, approximately 80% seen once; the top ten hold approximately 10%. V usage is TRBV7-7 and J usage is TRBJ2-5; no reliable D call. The sequencing sample was made of PBMCs. The sequence came from a man aged 40-49 years in good health and CMV-seropositive. The CDR3 sequence: CASSLAGRKETQYF. The CDR3 DNA follows: TGTGCTAGCAGCTTAGCTGGCAGAAAAGAGACCCAGTACTTC. Full variable domain (missing parts from reference TRBV7-7 and TRBJ2-5): GAGVSQSPRYKVTKRGQDVTLRCDPISSHATLYWYQQALGQGPEFLTYFNYEAQPDKSGLPSDRFSAERPEGSISTLTIQRTEQRDSAMYRCASSLAGRKETQYFGPGTRLLVL.